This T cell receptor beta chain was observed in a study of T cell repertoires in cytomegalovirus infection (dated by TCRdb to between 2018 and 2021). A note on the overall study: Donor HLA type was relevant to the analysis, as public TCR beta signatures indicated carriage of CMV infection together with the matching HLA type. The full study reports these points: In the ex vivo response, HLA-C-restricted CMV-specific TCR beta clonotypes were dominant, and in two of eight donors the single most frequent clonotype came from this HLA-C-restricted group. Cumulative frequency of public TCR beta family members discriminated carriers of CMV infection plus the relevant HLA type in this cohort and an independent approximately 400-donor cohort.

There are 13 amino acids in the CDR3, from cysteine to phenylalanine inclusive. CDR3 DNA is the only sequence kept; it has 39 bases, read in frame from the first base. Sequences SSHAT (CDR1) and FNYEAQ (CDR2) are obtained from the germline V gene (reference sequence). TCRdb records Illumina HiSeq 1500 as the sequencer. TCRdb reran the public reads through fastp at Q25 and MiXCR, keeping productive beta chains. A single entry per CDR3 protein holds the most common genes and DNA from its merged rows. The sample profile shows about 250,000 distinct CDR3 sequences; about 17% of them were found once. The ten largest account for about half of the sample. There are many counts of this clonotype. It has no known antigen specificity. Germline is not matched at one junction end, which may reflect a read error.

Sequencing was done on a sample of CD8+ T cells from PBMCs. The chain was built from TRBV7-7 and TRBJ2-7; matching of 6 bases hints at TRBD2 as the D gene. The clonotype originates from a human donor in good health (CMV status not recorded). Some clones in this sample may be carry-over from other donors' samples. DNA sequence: TGTGCTAGCAGCTTACAGCCGGCGGGGGAGCAGTACTTC. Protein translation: CASSLQPAGEQYF. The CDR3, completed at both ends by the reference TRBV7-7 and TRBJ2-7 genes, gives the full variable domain GAGVSQSPRYKVTKRGQDVTLRCDPISSHATLYWYQQALGQGPEFLTYFNYEAQPDKSGLPSDRFSAERPEGSISTLTIQRTEQRDSAMYRCASSLQPAGEQYFGPGTRLTVT.